These 16 T cell receptor beta chains were sequenced from one sample in a study of early T cells in non-severe SARS-CoV-2 infection. One entry per CDR3 protein results from TCRdb running MiXCR on the 5' RACE reads. The sample shows approximately 70,000 distinct CDR3 sequences, less than 5.5% of them seen only once. The source was whole blood, collected at baseline. The receptors originated from an adult who was a healthcare worker with PCR-confirmed SARS-CoV-2 infection or an uninfected control (not recorded which).

Ten or more counts support this clonotype. The rearrangement uses TRBV7-9 and TRBJ2-3, with TRBD1 matching over 8 bases. Germline trimming cut 7 bases from V and 2 bases from J; bases unmatched to any gene: 5. The CDR3 has 14 residues. Germline V gene lookup returns CDR1 SEHNR and CDR2 FQNEAQ (reference sequence). In nucleotides, the CDR3 is TGTGCCAGCAACCCCCAGGGGGCCACAGATACGCAGTATTTT. It specifies CASNPQGATDTQYF.

This clonotype occurred many times. This sequence joins TRBV6-6 and TRBJ2-2; tentative D call: TRBD2 (6 bases). The CDR3 is 14 residues long. Germline V gives CDR1 MNHNY, CDR2 SVGAGI (reference sequence). The V end lost 5 bases, the J end lost 6 bases, and 13 bases lay between the germline ends. As DNA, the CDR3 is TGTGCCAGCAGTCGCGGGACGTTTTCCGGGGAGCTGTTTTTT. Amino acids: CASSRGTFSGELFF.

This clonotype was observed a handful of times. This sequence joins TRBV5-1 and TRBJ2-3, with 10 bases that match TRBD2. CDR1 is SGHRS, CDR2 YFSETQ, per germline. This CDR3 has 15 residues. V lost 0 bases, J lost 5 bases, and 3 bases stayed unmatched. DNA of the CDR3: TGCGCCAGCAGCTTGGAGCGGGAGGGTGAAGATACGCAGTATTTT. It is translated as CASSLEREGEDTQYF.

This clonotype was seen many times. The chain couples TRBV6-5 to TRBJ1-4; D perhaps matches TRBD1 (5 bases). The V gene lost 7 bases and the J gene lost 7 bases, with 13 bases spanning the gap. From germline, CDR1 is MNHEY and CDR2 SVGAGI. This CDR3 comprises 13 residues. The CDR3 loop reads CASTRTMGEKLFF. CDR3 DNA: TGTGCCAGCACACGGACAATGGGTGAAAAACTGTTTTTT.

This clonotype has a count of ten or more. The chain recombines TRBV5-6 with TRBJ2-7; D not certain. V was clipped by 4 bases and J by 2 bases, with 4 bases between them. CDR1 and CDR2 from the germline V gene are SGHDT and YYEEEE. This CDR3 contains 11 residues. CDR3 sequence (DNA): TGTGCCAGCAGCGCAACCTACGAGCAGTACTTC. Translation: CASSATYEQYF.

This clonotype showed up many times. The V gene is TRBV28, the J gene TRBJ2-2; no reliable D call. Germline CDR1 and CDR2: MDHEN and SYDVKM. The CDR3 contains 14 residues. The V end was cut by 1 base, the J end by 0 bases, with 3 bases between. CDR3 nucleotides: TGTGCCAGCAGTTTATACTCGAACACCGGGGAGCTGTTTTTT. Its translation: CASSLYSNTGELFF.

V is TRBV9 and J is TRBJ2-3; D is possibly TRBD1 (5 bases). Looked up from germline, CDR1 is SGDLS and CDR2 is YYNGEE. The CDR3 runs 16 residues. The ends were cut back, 0 bases at V and 6 bases at J, with 17 bases in the middle. As DNA, the CDR3 is TGTGCCAGCAGCGTAGAACCGCGGACACACAGGGATACGCAGTATTTT. The encoded protein is CASSVEPRTHRDTQYF.

This clonotype was recorded at least ten times. This chain connects TRBV25-1 to TRBJ1-1; maybe TRBD1 (6 bases). The CDR3 runs 15 residues. V was trimmed by 1 base and J by 2 bases, leaving 11 bases between them. The V gene's germline CDR1 is MGHDK and CDR2 SYGVNS. The CDR3 region has the DNA TGTGCCAGCAGTGAATCGGGGGCGCTAAACACTGAAGCTTTCTTT. Protein sequence: CASSESGALNTEAFF.

This clonotype was seen only a few times. V and J are TRBV30 and TRBJ2-1, with D perhaps TRBD2 (6 bases). Trimming shortened V by 6 bases and J by 2 bases, and 14 bases separated the two germline ends. This CDR3 has 14 residues. In germline, CDR1 is GTSNPN, CDR2 SVGIG (reference sequence). This chain's CDR3 is CACLRDLAYNEQFF. CDR3 coding DNA: TGTGCCTGCCTCCGGGACTTAGCCTACAATGAGCAGTTCTTC.

This clonotype was detected ten times or more. The CDR3 bases are TGTGCCAGCAGTTTTGTGTTTACCCCCTACGAGCAGTACTTC. Its translation is CASSFVFTPYEQYF. V and J are TRBV12-3 or TRBV12-4 and TRBJ2-7; D not resolved. This CDR3 is 14 amino acids long. The germline V and J ends were trimmed by 3 bases and 2 bases, with 11 bases remaining between them.

This clonotype has ten or more counts. The chain employs TRBV12-3 or TRBV12-4 and TRBJ2-2, with unresolved D. Trimming took off 3 bases at V and 1 base at J, with 3 bases between the two ends. This CDR3 has 13 amino acids. The CDR3 DNA is TGTGCCAGCAGTTTTGGGAACACCGGGGAGCTGTTTTTT. Translated: CASSFGNTGELFF.

This clonotype was observed a handful of times. V usage is TRBV2 and J usage is TRBJ2-3, with TRBD2 matching over 9 bases. V gave up 7 bases and J gave up 3 bases; unmatched junction bases: 5. The CDR3 loop spans 14 amino acids. Germline CDR1 reads SNHLY; CDR2 reads FYNNEI. CDR3 residues: CASTSGNRTDTQYF. CDR3 DNA sequence: TGTGCCAGCACTAGCGGGAATCGGACAGATACGCAGTATTTT.

This clonotype was seen repeatedly, ten times or more. The chain couples TRBV5-1 to TRBJ2-2; D gene ambiguous. This CDR3 has 16 residues. CDR1 and CDR2 from the germline V gene are SGHRS and YFSETQ. V lost 1 base to trimming and J lost 3 bases, with 13 bases between them. The CDR3 here is CASSLNRASDTGELFF. The CDR3, as DNA: TGCGCCAGCAGCTTGAATCGCGCTTCGGACACCGGGGAGCTGTTTTTT.

This clonotype was detected many times. This chain uses TRBV15 with TRBJ1-1; 7 bases map to TRBD1. The length of the CDR3 is 15 residues. Trimming cost V 4 bases and J 5 bases; bases outside gene matches: 10. The V gene's germline CDR1 is LNHNV and CDR2 YYDKDF (reference sequence). The chain's CDR3 is CATSTRGTVGTEAFF. CDR3 bases: TGTGCCACCAGCACTCGAGGGACAGTCGGAACTGAAGCTTTCTTT.

This clonotype appeared a few times. The chain has TRBV27 and TRBJ2-7; D is undetermined. V was cut by 7 bases and J by 6 bases, with 10 bases left in between. CDR3 length: 11 residues. Germline-derived CDR1 and CDR2 are MNHEY and SMNVEV (reference sequence). CDR3: CASTSSGEQYF. CDR3 bases: TGTGCCAGCACCTCTAGTGGCGAGCAGTACTTC.

The sample holds many counts of this clonotype. This chain connects TRBV12-3 or TRBV12-4 to TRBJ2-1; possible D gene TRBD2, 5 bases. Trimming shortened V by 7 bases and J by 10 bases, and 14 bases separated the two germline ends. This CDR3 has 12 amino acids. The CDR3 loop reads CASTSTTLEQFF. CDR3 coding DNA: TGTGCCAGCACCTCGACTACCCTAGAGCAGTTCTTC.